These 29 T cell receptor beta chains share one sample of origin, sequenced in a study of human T cells and chemical hapten exposure. Regarding time point: patch test 3, about 24 weeks after DPC sensitization. The sample's treatment: therapeutic diphenylcyclopropenone sensitization with weekly scalp DPC. Unfractionated whole blood was the source of the extracted total RNA. Using its own MiXCR run on the RACE reads, TCRdb lists one record per CDR3 protein. Of tens of thousands of distinct CDR3 sequences listed, 9.5% to 15% are singletons. Sample: whole blood, taken in connection with sensitization to the hapten diphenylcyclopropenone (DPC). These receptors were obtained from a woman aged 40-49 years with alopecia areata. Some clones in this sample may be carry-over from other donors' samples.

This clonotype occurred a few times. The CDR3: CASSFSGDYGYTF. The DNA of the CDR3 is TGTGCCAGCAGCTTTTCCGGGGACTATGGCTACACCTTC. The V and J genes are TRBV7-9 and TRBJ1-2; D unclear. The germline V gene encodes CDR1 SEHNR and CDR2 FQNEAQ (reference sequence). This CDR3 spans 13 amino acids. V lost 3 bases, J lost 3 bases, and 8 bases lay in between.

This clonotype was counted ten times or more. This chain links TRBV12-3 or TRBV12-4 with TRBJ2-2; TRBD2 aligns across 10 bases. CDR3 length: 20 amino acids. V shed 7 bases, J shed 3 bases, and the junction held 20 bases outside the gene matches. CDR3 sequence: CASTKPRVLAGRLDTGELFF. Here the CDR3 DNA reads TGTGCCAGCACCAAACCACGGGTACTAGCGGGGAGGCTGGACACCGGGGAGCTGTTTTTT.

This clonotype showed up just a few times. The gene calls are TRBV6-2 or TRBV6-3 and TRBJ2-1; no clear D gene. Between the trimmed V and J ends, which lost 5 bases and 5 bases, there was a span of 16 bases. The germline V gene has CDR1 MNHEY and CDR2 SVGEGT. This CDR3 spans 15 amino acids. The CDR3 DNA follows: TGTGCCAGCAGTAACCTTCTTGCCCAAGACAATGAGCAGTTCTTC. Protein: CASSNLLAQDNEQFF.

To note about this clonotype: Sequence at one end of the junction differs from germline and may be a read error. The gene calls are TRBV24-1 and TRBJ2-3; no definite D call. The V gene's germline CDR1 is KGHDR and CDR2 SFDVKD. The CDR3 totals 12 residues. The chain's CDR3 is CVTSDLQNTQYF. The CDR3 DNA follows: TGTGTCACCAGTGATTTGCAGAATACGCAGTATTTT.

This clonotype has a count of ten or more. This chain links TRBV28 with TRBJ2-3; maybe TRBD2 (6 bases). This CDR3 has 17 residues. From germline, CDR1 is MDHEN and CDR2 SYDVKM. Trimming stripped 8 bases from V and 0 bases from J, with 21 bases between. CDR3 coding DNA: TGTGCCAGCCCGCCCCCTATACTAGCACATAGCACAGATACGCAGTATTTT. This codes for CASPPPILAHSTDTQYF.

This clonotype was detected a few times. This chain links TRBV7-2 with TRBJ2-3, with D perhaps matching TRBD1 or TRBD2 (5 bases each). Germline CDR1 reads SGHTA; CDR2 reads FQGNSA. Trimming removed 3 bases from V and 4 bases from J, with 11 bases in between. This CDR3 region has 14 residues. For the CDR3, the DNA is TGTGCCAGCAGCTTCGGGGCCGCGGCAGATACGCAGTATTTT. Translation gives CASSFGAAADTQYF.

The rearrangement uses TRBV3-1 and TRBJ2-3, with a possible D match to TRBD1 (5 bases). V was cut by 8 bases and J by 2 bases, with 14 bases left in between. CDR1 LGHDT and CDR2 YNNKEL come from the germline V gene (reference sequence). This CDR3 comprises 14 residues. In DNA, the CDR3 is TGTGCCAGCGGGGCAGGCGGAAACACAGATACGCAGTATTTT. Protein product: CASGAGGNTDTQYF.

This clonotype has only a few counts. The genes are TRBV7-2 and TRBJ1-1; D unclear. The CDR3 spans 13 residues. Germline CDR1 is SGHTA and CDR2 is FQGNSA. The ends were cut back, 4 bases at V and 6 bases at J, with 12 bases in the middle. In DNA, the CDR3 is TGTGCCAGCAGCTCCCGCATAGGCGCTGAAGCTTTCTTT. Its translation: CASSSRIGAEAFF.

This clonotype has a count of ten or more. This sequence joins TRBV19 and TRBJ1-2; 11 bases map to TRBD1. The V and J ends lost 6 bases and 5 bases, in that order; junction bases with no gene match: 11. The germline V gene encodes CDR1 LNHDA and CDR2 SQIVND (reference sequence). The CDR3 consists of 16 residues. The CDR3 is CASRTAYGTGGYGYTF. Written as DNA, the CDR3 is TGTGCCAGTAGGACTGCATACGGGACAGGGGGTTATGGCTACACCTTC.

This clonotype was counted at least ten times. The rearrangement joins TRBV30 to TRBJ2-5; 8 bases agree with TRBD2. Germline V gene lookup returns CDR1 GTSNPN and CDR2 SVGIG (reference sequence). The CDR3 consists of 13 residues. V was clipped by 5 bases and J by 5 bases; unmatched bases: 7. The CDR3 sequence is CAWGLGGGETQYF. For the CDR3, the DNA is TGTGCCTGGGGACTTGGCGGGGGGGAGACCCAGTACTTC.

This clonotype has more than one count but fewer than ten. The V and J genes are TRBV29-1 and TRBJ1-1, with TRBD1 matching over 8 bases. The CDR3 is 14 residues long. Germline-derived CDR1 and CDR2 are SQVTM and ANQGSEA. With V trimmed by 5 bases and J by 4 bases, 9 bases remained unmatched. In DNA form, the CDR3 reads TGCAGCGTTTGCCCGACAGGGGCCGGCACTGAAGCTTTCTTT. Its protein is CSVCPTGAGTEAFF.

This chain connects TRBV12-3 or TRBV12-4 to TRBJ2-1; possibly TRBD1 for D (6 bases). CDR3 length equals 12 residues. V gave up 1 base and J gave up 12 bases, with 10 bases separating them. In DNA, the CDR3 is TGTGCCAGCAGTTTAGAGGGGGAAGTGCAGTTCTTC. It codes for CASSLEGEVQFF.

The chain joins TRBV28 to TRBJ2-1, with TRBD2 matching over 11 bases. The V and J ends lost 4 bases and 6 bases, in that order; junction bases with no gene match: 8. Per germline, CDR1 MDHEN and CDR2 SYDVKM. This CDR3 is 16 amino acids long. The CDR3 nucleotides read TGTGCCAGCAGTTCGGCTAGCGGGGGGCGTACCAATGAGCAGTTCTTC. The encoded protein is CASSSASGGRTNEQFF.

This clonotype was counted between two and nine times. The chain uses TRBV9 and TRBJ2-5; the match to TRBD2 covers 9 bases. CDR1 is SGDLS and CDR2 is YYNGEE in the germline V gene. Trimming removed 1 base from V and 0 bases from J; junction bases left unmatched: 1. The CDR3 has 15 amino acids. This chain's CDR3 is CASSVLAGYQETQYF. CDR3 bases: TGTGCCAGCAGCGTACTAGCGGGGTACCAAGAGACCCAGTACTTC.

This clonotype was seen at least ten times. V and J are TRBV11-3 and TRBJ2-3; no reliable D call. V was pared by 5 bases and J by 4 bases, with 4 bases between. The CDR3 has 11 amino acids. Germline CDR1 SGHNT, CDR2 YENEEA. DNA of the CDR3: TGTGCCAGCAGCCGGGCAGATACGCAGTATTTT. Encoded protein: CASSRADTQYF.

In its sample, this clonotype was seen many times. The rearrangement uses TRBV5-1 and TRBJ2-7, with D possibly TRBD2 on 6 matching bases. V lost 3 bases and J lost 2, with 12 bases in between. Germline CDR1 SGHRS, CDR2 YFSETQ. The CDR3 loop spans 14 amino acids. The CDR3 spells CASSSVRGTYEQYF. The CDR3 region has the DNA TGCGCCAGCAGCTCCGTGCGGGGTACCTACGAGCAGTACTTC.

This clonotype was seen repeatedly, ten times or more. CDR3 DNA sequence: TGTGCCAGCAGTTATTCGGTTGGGAACGAGCAGTTCTTC. Its protein product is CASSYSVGNEQFF. The rearrangement joins TRBV6-6 to TRBJ2-1; D is undetermined. CDR3 size: 13 residues. Germline-derived CDR1 and CDR2 are MNHNY and SVGAGI (reference sequence). Trimming left V 3 bases short and J 10 bases short, with 13 bases between.

CDR3 bases: TGTGCCAGCAGCCGGGACAGCTACGAGCAGTACTTC. Translation: CASSRDSYEQYF. The chain links TRBV3-1 to TRBJ2-7; 7 positions match TRBD1. The germline gives CDR1 LGHDT, CDR2 YNNKEL (reference sequence). The CDR3 totals 12 residues. V trimming: 4 bases; J trimming: 3 bases; junction bases outside the gene matches: 0.

This clonotype was seen a few times. The chain carries TRBV10-3 and TRBJ1-3, with a tentative D call TRBD1 (5 bases). Trimming took off 8 bases at V and 0 bases at J, with 17 bases between the two ends. Germline V gene data show CDR1 as ENHRY and CDR2 as SYGVKD. The CDR3 is 16 residues long. CDR3: CAIGMQGDLSGNTIYF. The CDR3 bases are TGTGCCATCGGGATGCAGGGCGACCTCTCTGGAAACACCATATATTTT.

This clonotype was picked up a small number of times. This chain connects TRBV29-1 to TRBJ2-7, with D unclear. The CDR3 is 11 residues long. The V end lost 2 bases, the J end lost 6 bases, and 8 bases lay between the germline ends. The germline V gene has CDR1 SQVTM and CDR2 ANQGSEA. The CDR3 loop reads CSVEKFSEQYF. The CDR3 nucleotides read TGCAGCGTTGAAAAGTTCTCCGAGCAGTACTTC.

A word on this clonotype: Relative to the germline gene, one junction end is altered; a read error may explain this. J is TRBJ2-3 and V is TRBV7-6; D gene uncertain. Germline CDR1 reads SGHVS; CDR2 reads FNYEAQ. The CDR3 sequence is 14 residues long. CDR3 nucleotides: TGTGTCAGCGCAACGGGTTCGGGTACAGATACGCAGTATTTT. Its protein is CVSATGSGTDTQYF.

V gene TRBV5-5 combines with J gene TRBJ2-6; D remains unclear. The germline gives CDR1 SGHKS, CDR2 YYEKEE (reference sequence). The length of the CDR3 is 16 residues. V gave up 1 base and J gave up 0 bases, with 8 bases separating them. The CDR3 sequence is CASSLPETSGANVLTF. The CDR3 DNA is TGTGCCAGCAGCTTGCCTGAGACCTCTGGGGCCAACGTCCTGACTTTC.

A few counts support this clonotype. The CDR3 DNA reads as TGTGCCAGCCTCCGGGCGGGGGGGCCTTACGAGCAGTACTTC. Protein: CASLRAGGPYEQYF. V usage is TRBV28 and J usage is TRBJ2-7; 9 bases fit TRBD2. CDR1 and CDR2 from the germline V gene are MDHEN and SYDVKM. V was pared by 8 bases and J by 4 bases, with 9 bases of the junction left unmatched. This CDR3 has 14 residues. The whole variable domain, remainder taken from reference TRBV28 and TRBJ2-7, is DVKVTQSSRYLVKRTGEKVFLECVQDMDHENMFWYRQDPGLGLRLIYFSYDVKMKEKGDIPEGYSVSREKKERFSLILESASTNQTSMYLCASLRAGGPYEQYFGPGTRLTVT.

In this sample, this clonotype turned up a few times. The V and J genes are TRBV6-2 or TRBV6-3 and TRBJ2-3; D is unclear. Germline assignment: CDR1 MNHEY and CDR2 SVGEGT. The ends were cut back, 8 bases at V and 5 bases at J, with 11 bases in the middle. The CDR3 covers 12 residues. The CDR3 DNA reads TGTGCCAGCGAATCCACGGGAGATACGCAGTATTTT. This codes for CASESTGDTQYF.

The table lists this clonotype with many counts. The rearrangement uses TRBV7-2 and TRBJ2-5; D possibly corresponds to TRBD2 (6 bases). V was pared by 5 bases and J by 1 base, with 11 bases between. This CDR3 has 14 amino acids. The germline V gene encodes CDR1 SGHTA and CDR2 FQGNSA. In DNA, the CDR3 is TGTGCCAGCAGCACGAGCGGGTTCCAAGAGACCCAGTACTTC. Translated: CASSTSGFQETQYF.

In its sample, this clonotype was seen a few times. One base away lies a much larger clone, so this may be a sequencing read error. The chain employs TRBV28 and TRBJ1-2; TRBD1 might be the D (6 bases). CDR3 size: 16 residues. CDR1 is MDHEN and CDR2 is SYDVKM in the germline V gene. DNA of the CDR3: TGTGCCAGCTACAGAGTGGGACAAAAATTTAACTATAGCTACACCTTC. Its protein is CASYRVGQKFNYSYTF.

This clonotype was seen ten or more times. The chain links TRBV9 to TRBJ1-2; the D is unclear. Trimming cost V 3 bases and J 2 bases, with 8 bases left between them. The V gene's germline CDR1 is SGDLS and CDR2 YYNGEE. The CDR3 is 13 residues long. Here the CDR3 DNA reads TGTGCCAGCAGCGGGAAAGCGAACTATGGCTACACCTTC. This codes for CASSGKANYGYTF.

This clonotype was seen many times. The chain couples TRBV29-1 to TRBJ2-3; D tentatively reads TRBD1 or TRBD2 (5 bases each). Trimming cost V 3 bases and J 2 bases, with 12 bases left between them. Germline CDR1 is SQVTM and CDR2 is ANQGSEA. The CDR3 contains 14 residues. CDR3 amino acids: CSVEVGEHTDTQYF. CDR3 coding DNA: TGCAGCGTTGAGGTGGGGGAACACACAGATACGCAGTATTTT.

This clonotype was detected only a few times. The chain uses TRBV29-1 and TRBJ2-3; perhaps TRBD2 as D (5 bases). Per germline, CDR1 SQVTM and CDR2 ANQGSEA. The CDR3 has 11 amino acids. Trimming pared 7 bases from V and 4 bases from J, leaving 9 bases between. CDR3 nucleotides: TGCAGCGGCACCGGGGCAGATACGCAGTATTTT. It specifies CSGTGADTQYF.